A selection of T cell receptor beta chains follows, all from one sample in a study of T cells in Graves' hyperthyroidism and ophthalmopathy. TCRdb reprocessed the multiplex PCR reads with MiXCR, giving one entry per CDR3 protein. The sample contains 300,000 to 400,000 distinct CDR3 sequences, roughly a fifth of which appear only once. Material: blood. All receptors come from a woman between 50 and 59 years old with Graves' hyperthyroidism. Both conserved end residues are part of each CDR3. A D gene is named only where the DNA matches it firmly. Clone size is given for some rows only: seen once, a few or many times, or a class if the clone is expanded.

V gene	clone size	J gene	D gene	CDR3 protein	CDR3 DNA
TRBV9	NA	TRBJ2-5	TRBD1	CASSVAGTEKETQYF	TGTGCCAGCAGCGTAGCTGGGACAGAAAAAGAGACCCAGTACTTC
TRBV19	few	TRBJ2-3	TRBD1	CASSGQTGVSTDTQYF	TGTGCCAGTAGTGGGCAGACAGGGGTCAGCACAGATACGCAGTATTTT
TRBV12-3/TRBV12-4	many	TRBJ2-2	NA	CASITGRNTGELFF	TGTGCCAGCATCACGGGACGCAACACCGGGGAGCTGTTTTTT
TRBV27	many	TRBJ2-3	NA	CANKDTQYF	TGTGCCAACAAAGATACGCAGTATTTT
TRBV6-1	once	TRBJ2-5	NA	CASSDGGVETQYF	TGTGCCAGCAGTGATGGAGGTGTAGAGACCCAGTACTTC
TRBV9	few	TRBJ2-7	NA	CASSVGGGTYEQYF	TGTGCCAGCAGCGTAGGTGGCGGGACCTACGAGCAGTACTTC
TRBV15	NA	TRBJ2-7	NA	CATSRVLDSSYEQYF	TGTGCCACCAGCAGAGTTCTAGACAGCTCCTACGAGCAGTACTTC
TRBV28	NA	TRBJ2-7	NA	CASKEGRGPPYEQYF	TGTGCCAGCAAAGAGGGGCGGGGGCCCCCCTACGAGCAGTACTTC
TRBV28	many	TRBJ2-7	NA	CASSFQGSYEQYF	TGTGCCAGCAGTTTTCAAGGGTCCTACGAGCAGTACTTC
TRBV20-1	many	TRBJ2-1	TRBD1	CSAWDSVKGDEQFF	TGCAGTGCTTGGGACAGCGTTAAGGGAGATGAGCAGTTCTTC
TRBV20-1	few	TRBJ1-2	NA	CSARGELGATPYGYTF	TGCAGTGCTAGGGGGGAGCTAGGGGCAACGCCCTATGGCTACACCTTC
TRBV12-3/TRBV12-4	many	TRBJ2-7	NA	CASKGGTYEQYF	TGTGCCAGCAAGGGCGGGACCTACGAGCAGTACTTC
TRBV6-1	NA	TRBJ2-7	NA	CASSGRGGRNYEQYF	TGTGCCAGCAGTGGACGGGGCGGCAGGAACTACGAGCAGTACTTC
TRBV19	NA	TRBJ2-1	NA	CASSISNNEQFF	TGTGCCAGTAGTATCAGCAACAATGAGCAGTTCTTC
TRBV7-9	many	TRBJ2-5	TRBD1	CASSFGQGVETQYF	TGTGCCAGCAGCTTTGGACAGGGGGTTGAGACCCAGTACTTC
TRBV5-1	NA	TRBJ1-1	TRBD1	CASSPIRTGAKEAFF	TGCGCCAGCAGCCCAATAAGGACAGGGGCGAAAGAAGCTTTCTTT
TRBV11-2	NA	TRBJ2-7	TRBD1	CASSPPGQVRRNEQYF	TGTGCCAGCAGCCCTCCCGGACAGGTCCGGAGAAACGAGCAGTACTTC
TRBV11-2	many	TRBJ1-1	TRBD1	CASSLRGLGTEAFF	TGTGCCAGCAGCCTCAGGGGGCTAGGCACTGAAGCTTTCTTT
TRBV6-1	many	TRBJ1-1	NA	CASWRGNTEAFF	TGTGCCAGCTGGCGAGGGAACACTGAAGCTTTCTTT
TRBV15	NA	TRBJ2-2	TRBD1	CATSRWTGGRTGELFF	TGTGCCACCAGCAGGTGGACAGGGGGGAGGACCGGGGAGCTGTTTTTT
TRBV10-3	many	TRBJ2-1	TRBD2	CAISESTSGSRNEQFF	TGTGCCATCAGTGAGTCGACTAGCGGGAGTCGGAATGAGCAGTTCTTC
TRBV7-2	many	TRBJ2-5	TRBD2	CASRPTSGRLQETQYF	TGTGCCAGCAGACCAACTAGCGGGAGGCTCCAAGAGACCCAGTACTTC
TRBV28	many	TRBJ1-4	NA	CASTPGTLNEKLFF	TGTGCCAGCACCCCAGGGACACTGAATGAAAAACTGTTTTTT
TRBV27	NA	TRBJ2-1	NA	CASRTWTVNNEQFF	TGTGCCAGCAGAACATGGACCGTTAACAATGAGCAGTTCTTC
TRBV7-9	few	TRBJ2-7	NA	CASSREDKSYEQYF	TGTGCCAGCAGCAGGGAGGATAAGTCCTACGAGCAGTACTTC
TRBV12-5	NA	TRBJ1-1	NA	CASGLGPGEGTEAFF	TGTGCTAGTGGTTTGGGGCCCGGGGAAGGGACTGAAGCTTTCTTT
TRBV2	NA	TRBJ2-1	NA	CASSSLVYNEQFF	TGTGCCAGCAGTTCCCTCGTCTACAATGAGCAGTTCTTC
TRBV2	NA	TRBJ1-5	NA	CASRSPQGNQPQHF	TGTGCCAGCAGAAGTCCGCAGGGGAATCAGCCCCAGCATTTT
TRBV2	many	TRBJ2-7	NA	CASSEALGQIGYPYEQYF	TGTGCCAGCAGTGAAGCGCTCGGGCAGATAGGATATCCCTACGAGCAGTACTTC
TRBV27	many	TRBJ1-1	NA	CASSLSIGFGMSTEAFF	TGTGCCAGCAGTTTATCGATCGGGTTCGGGATGAGTACTGAAGCTTTCTTT
TRBV5-1	few	TRBJ1-1	NA	CASSPGQLRNTEAFF	TGCGCCAGCAGCCCCGGACAGCTACGGAACACTGAAGCTTTCTTT
TRBV11-3	many	TRBJ2-1	TRBD2	CASSKRLAGGGGEQFF	TGTGCCAGCAGCAAAAGACTAGCGGGGGGTGGTGGTGAGCAGTTCTTC
TRBV29-1	NA	TRBJ1-2	NA	CSVAASPGYTF	TGCAGCGTTGCGGCGTCCCCTGGCTACACCTTC
TRBV6-1	many	TRBJ1-3	NA	CASSESIPDPGNTIYF	TGTGCCAGCAGTGAATCCATACCTGACCCCGGAAACACCATATATTTT
TRBV28	few	TRBJ2-3	NA	CASSLLGAHTQYF	TGTGCCAGCAGTCTCCTAGGTGCGCATACGCAGTATTTT
TRBV12-3/TRBV12-4	many	TRBJ1-3	NA	CASRPDRGNTIYF	TGTGCCAGCAGGCCAGACAGGGGAAACACCATATATTTT
TRBV11-2	NA	TRBJ1-2	TRBD1	CASSYEGAGSYTF	TGTGCCAGCAGCTACGAGGGGGCGGGCAGCTACACCTTC
TRBV2	NA	TRBJ2-2	NA	CASKGGWEFSNTGELFF	TGTGCCAGCAAGGGGGGTTGGGAGTTCTCGAACACCGGGGAGCTGTTTTTT
TRBV28	many	TRBJ2-6	NA	CASSDFSRANVLTF	TGTGCCAGCAGTGATTTCTCGAGGGCCAACGTCCTGACTTTC
TRBV6-2/TRBV6-3	NA	TRBJ2-1	TRBD2	CASSYSIETSGSNEQFF	TGTGCCAGCAGTTACTCGATTGAGACTAGCGGGAGCAATGAGCAGTTCTTC
TRBV3-1	NA	TRBJ2-5	TRBD2	CASSQGLAGGEETQYF	TGTGCCAGCAGCCAGGGACTAGCGGGAGGAGAGGAGACCCAGTACTTC
TRBV7-9	many	TRBJ1-6	TRBD1	CASRQSGTGGDSPLHF	TGTGCCAGCAGACAATCCGGGACAGGGGGAGATTCACCCCTCCACTTT
TRBV5-1	many	TRBJ2-7	TRBD1	CASSPRGFYEQYF	TGCGCCAGCAGCCCCAGGGGGTTCTACGAGCAGTACTTC
TRBV6-1	few	TRBJ1-1	NA	CASSEYLEAFF	TGTGCCAGCAGTGAATACCTGGAGGCTTTCTTT
TRBV19	few	TRBJ2-2	TRBD1	CASLSGTGGVSGELFF	TGTGCCAGCTTATCAGGGACAGGGGGCGTTTCCGGGGAGCTGTTTTTT
TRBV10-3	many	TRBJ2-7	TRBD2	CATAARERGEQYF	TGTGCCACCGCGGCGAGGGAGCGGGGCGAGCAGTACTTC
TRBV7-8	many	TRBJ2-3	NA	CASLIGVYRLSSTDTQYF	TGTGCCAGCCTCATAGGAGTGTACCGACTTAGTTCCACAGATACGCAGTATTTT
TRBV19	many	TRBJ2-1	TRBD2	CASRLLAGRGNEQFF	TGTGCCAGTAGGCTCCTAGCGGGGCGGGGAAATGAGCAGTTCTTC
TRBV15	few	TRBJ1-6	NA	CATNDWSSYNSPLHF	TGTGCCACCAACGACTGGAGCTCCTATAATTCACCCCTCCACTTT
TRBV10-3	once	TRBJ2-1	TRBD2	CAISEGLAGGRPEQFF	TGTGCCATCAGTGAGGGGTTAGCGGGGGGGCGGCCTGAGCAGTTCTTC
TRBV7-8	many	TRBJ2-1	NA	CASSDPGTPASEQFF	TGTGCCAGCAGCGACCCCGGGACCCCCGCGAGTGAGCAGTTCTTC
TRBV6-2/TRBV6-3	many	TRBJ2-5	NA	CASMGFQETQYF	TGTGCCAGCATGGGGTTCCAAGAGACCCAGTACTTC
TRBV20-1	many	TRBJ2-7	NA	CSARDLSGPYEQYF	TGCAGTGCTAGAGATCTAAGCGGACCCTACGAGCAGTACTTC
TRBV12-3/TRBV12-4	once	TRBJ2-1	NA	CASSLRQAFNEQFF	TGTGCCAGCAGTTTACGGCAGGCCTTCAATGAGCAGTTCTTC
TRBV27	many	TRBJ2-3	TRBD2	CASSSLSGGQPSHTDTQYF	TGTGCCAGCAGTTCACTCAGCGGGGGGCAACCTTCCCACACAGATACGCAGTATTTT
TRBV6-1	many	TRBJ2-5	TRBD1	CASTKGTVPYETQYF	TGTGCCAGCACCAAGGGGACAGTGCCCTATGAGACCCAGTACTTC
TRBV9	few	TRBJ2-3	NA	CASSARQGTDTQYF	TGTGCCAGCAGCGCACGTCAGGGGACAGATACGCAGTATTTT